This T cell receptor (beta chain) was identified in a study of T cell changes during pregnancy in multiple sclerosis. The J segment lost 5 bases and the V segment lost 5 bases, leaving 6 bases of the junction unmatched. The CDR3 loop spans 15 amino acids. Germline CDR1 reads SGHVS; CDR2 reads FNYEAQ. Assay used: immunoSEQ multiplex PCR; TCRdb lists only in-frame clones, some missing. Among around 110,000 clones listed, roughly 90% were seen once. The sample was peripheral blood, taken after pregnancy. The rearrangement uses TRBV7-6 and TRBJ2-5; TRBD2 aligns across 12 bases. This receptor was taken from a female donor with multiple sclerosis, enrolled in a pregnancy study. CDR3 DNA: TGTGCCAGCAGCGCCGGACTAGCGGGATGGGAGACCCAGTACTTC. It yields the protein CASSAGLAGWETQYF.